This entry lists 6 T cell receptor beta chains sequenced from one sample in a study of high-grade serous ovarian cancer treatment subgroups (dated by TCRdb to the early 2020s). The library was prepared using the immunoSEQ multiplex PCR assay. TCRdb limited this immuneACCESS table to in-frame rearrangements with V and J called. A share of clones is missing; checked studies link under half to unresolved V genes, and the rest is unexplained. The sample records about 16,000 clones, roughly 70% of which are singletons. The ten largest clonotypes hold over 4% of the sample. Collection of tumor samples took place before definitive surgery or chemotherapy. Sequencing was performed on tumor tissue. The source is a human donor with high-grade serous ovarian cancer.

The rearrangement links TRBV4-3 to TRBJ1-3; 9 nucleotides line up with TRBD1. The CDR3 consists of 17 residues. V dropped 3 bases and J dropped 0; count of bases not matched to a gene: 6. CDR1 and CDR2 (germline): LGHNA, YSLEER. In nucleotides, the CDR3 is TGCGCCAGCAGCCAGTTCCGACAGGGGGACTCTGGAAACACCATATATTTT. Translation gives CASSQFRQGDSGNTIYF.

The V gene is TRBV4-3, the J gene TRBJ2-3; no definite D call. Germline V gene lookup returns CDR1 LGHNA and CDR2 YSLEER. V was clipped by 0 bases and J by 1 base, with 11 bases between them. The CDR3 covers 16 residues. In nucleotides, the CDR3 is TGCGCCAGCAGCCAAGAGCCCTGGACCGGCACAGATACGCAGTATTTT. Translating gives CASSQEPWTGTDTQYF.

The rearrangement links TRBV5-4 to TRBJ1-1; D gene uncertain. V was pared by 5 bases and J by 1 base, with 15 bases between. The CDR3 totals 15 residues. Germline lookup yields CDR1 SGHNT and CDR2 YYREEE (reference sequence). The CDR3, as DNA: TGTGCCAGCAGTCCAGGAGTCTTACCGAACACTGAAGCTTTCTTT. It specifies CASSPGVLPNTEAFF. Drawing the rest from reference TRBV5-4 and TRBJ1-1, the complete variable domain is ETGVTQSPTHLIKTRGQQVTLRCSSQSGHNTVSWYQQALGQGPQFIFQYYREEENGRGNFPPRFSGLQFPNYSSELNVNALELDDSALYLCASSPGVLPNTEAFFGQGTRLTVV.

CDR3 loop: CASSFGQAPFF. The DNA of the CDR3 is TGTGCCAGCAGCTTTGGGCAGGCACCGTTCTTC. The genes are TRBV7-9 and TRBJ2-1; D is ambiguous. With 3 bases removed from V and 15 bases from J, the gap between germline ends came to 12 bases. CDR1 and CDR2 (germline): SEHNR, FQNEAQ (reference sequence). This CDR3 has 11 residues. Full variable domain (remainder filled in from reference TRBV7-9 and TRBJ2-1): DTGVSQNPRHKITKRGQNVTFRCDPISEHNRLYWYRQTLGQGPEFLTYFQNEAQLEKSRLLSDRFSAERPKGSFSTLEIQRTEQGDSAMYLCASSFGQAPFFGPGTRLTVL.

The chain has TRBV19 and TRBJ2-2; D gene uncertain. In germline, CDR1 is LNHDA, CDR2 SQIVND (reference sequence). The ends were cut back, 4 bases at V and 3 bases at J, with 9 bases in the middle. The CDR3 extends over 14 amino acids. CDR3 in DNA: TGTGCCAGTAGTACCGGGCTCTACACCGGGGAGCTGTTTTTT. The encoded protein is CASSTGLYTGELFF.

The chain has TRBV28 and TRBJ2-5; D is unclear. Germline-derived CDR1 and CDR2 are MDHEN and SYDVKM. CDR3 length: 13 residues. Deletions cut 3 bases from V and 4 bases from J, with 9 bases between. CDR3 DNA: TGTGCCAGCAGTTTGCCAGCCCTAGAGACCCAGTACTTC. It codes for CASSLPALETQYF.